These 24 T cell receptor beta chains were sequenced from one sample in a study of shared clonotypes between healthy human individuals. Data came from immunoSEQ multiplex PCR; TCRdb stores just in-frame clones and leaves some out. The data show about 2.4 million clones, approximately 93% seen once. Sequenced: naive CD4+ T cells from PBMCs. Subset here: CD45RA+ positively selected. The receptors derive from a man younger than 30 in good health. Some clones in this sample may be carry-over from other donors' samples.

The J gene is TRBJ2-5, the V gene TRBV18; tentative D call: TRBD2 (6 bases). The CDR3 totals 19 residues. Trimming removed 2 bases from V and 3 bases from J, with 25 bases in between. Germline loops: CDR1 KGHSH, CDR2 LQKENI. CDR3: CASSPSQTPEGGREETQYF. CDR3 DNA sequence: TGTGCCAGCTCACCATCCCAGACCCCAGAGGGAGGTCGGGAAGAGACCCAGTACTTC.

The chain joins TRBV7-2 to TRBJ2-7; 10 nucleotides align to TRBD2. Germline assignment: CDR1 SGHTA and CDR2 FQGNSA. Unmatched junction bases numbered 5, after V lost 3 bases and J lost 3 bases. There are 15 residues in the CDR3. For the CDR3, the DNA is TGTGCCAGCAGCTTCCAACTAGCGGGAATCTACGAGCAGTACTTC. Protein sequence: CASSFQLAGIYEQYF.

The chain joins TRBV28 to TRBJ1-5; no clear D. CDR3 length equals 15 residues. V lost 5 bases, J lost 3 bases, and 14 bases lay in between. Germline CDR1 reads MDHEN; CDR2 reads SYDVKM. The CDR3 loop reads CASSKPPGSNQPQHF. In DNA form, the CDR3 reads TGTGCCAGCAGTAAACCCCCGGGGTCCAATCAGCCCCAGCATTTT.

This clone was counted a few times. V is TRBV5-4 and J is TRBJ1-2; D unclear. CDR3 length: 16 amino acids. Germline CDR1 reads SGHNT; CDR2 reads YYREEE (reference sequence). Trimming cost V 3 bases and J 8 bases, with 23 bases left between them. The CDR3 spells CASSYRPRSLTGGYTF. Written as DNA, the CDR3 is TGTGCCAGCAGCTATAGGCCCCGCAGTCTCACCGGGGGCTACACCTTC. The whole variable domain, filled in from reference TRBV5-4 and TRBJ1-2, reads ETGVTQSPTHLIKTRGQQVTLRCSSQSGHNTVSWYQQALGQGPQFIFQYYREEENGRGNFPPRFSGLQFPNYSSELNVNALELDDSALYLCASSYRPRSLTGGYTFGSGTRLTVV.

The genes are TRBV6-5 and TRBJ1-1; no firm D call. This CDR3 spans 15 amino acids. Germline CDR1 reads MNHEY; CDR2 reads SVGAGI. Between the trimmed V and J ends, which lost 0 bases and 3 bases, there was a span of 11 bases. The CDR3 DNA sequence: TGTGCCAGCAGTTACTCCCATACCAAGGACACTGAAGCTTTCTTT. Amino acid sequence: CASSYSHTKDTEAFF.

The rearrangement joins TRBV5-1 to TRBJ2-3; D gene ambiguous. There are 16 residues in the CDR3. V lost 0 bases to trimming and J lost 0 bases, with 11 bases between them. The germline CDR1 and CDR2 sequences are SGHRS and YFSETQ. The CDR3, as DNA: TGCGCCAGCAGCTTGGATAGCCACCCTAGCACAGATACGCAGTATTTT. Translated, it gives CASSLDSHPSTDTQYF.

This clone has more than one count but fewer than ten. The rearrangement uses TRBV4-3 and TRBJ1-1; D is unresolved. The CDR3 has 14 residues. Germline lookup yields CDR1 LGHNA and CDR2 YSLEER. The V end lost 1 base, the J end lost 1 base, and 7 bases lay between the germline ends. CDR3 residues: CASSQVRQNTEAFF. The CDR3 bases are TGCGCCAGCAGCCAAGTACGGCAGAACACTGAAGCTTTCTTT.

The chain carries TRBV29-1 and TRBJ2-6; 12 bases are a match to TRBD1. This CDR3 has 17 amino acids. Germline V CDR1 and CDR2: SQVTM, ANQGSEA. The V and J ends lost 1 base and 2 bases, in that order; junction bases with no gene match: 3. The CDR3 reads CSVEVGTGGTGANVLTF. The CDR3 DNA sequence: TGCAGCGTTGAAGTGGGGACAGGGGGCACTGGGGCCAACGTCCTGACTTTC.

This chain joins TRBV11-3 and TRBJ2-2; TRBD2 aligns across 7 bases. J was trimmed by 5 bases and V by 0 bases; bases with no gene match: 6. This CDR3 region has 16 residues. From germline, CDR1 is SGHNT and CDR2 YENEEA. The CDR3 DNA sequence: TGTGCCAGCAGCTTAGAGTCGGGAGGAGGTACCGGGGAGCTGTTTTTT. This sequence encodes CASSLESGGGTGELFF.

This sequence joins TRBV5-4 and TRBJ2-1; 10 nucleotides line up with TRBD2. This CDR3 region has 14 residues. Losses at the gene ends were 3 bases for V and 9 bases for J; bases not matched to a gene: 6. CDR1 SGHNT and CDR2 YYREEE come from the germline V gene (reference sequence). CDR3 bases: TGTGCCAGCAGCTCAGCGGGAGGGCCCTTTGAGCAGTTCTTC. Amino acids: CASSSAGGPFEQFF.

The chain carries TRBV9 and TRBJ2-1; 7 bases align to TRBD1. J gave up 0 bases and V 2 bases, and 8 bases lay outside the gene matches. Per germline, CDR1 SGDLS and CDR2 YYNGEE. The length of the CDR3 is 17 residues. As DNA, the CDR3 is TGTGCCAGCAGCGTTCCCCGGACAGGCGGCTCCTACAATGAGCAGTTCTTC. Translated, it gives CASSVPRTGGSYNEQFF.

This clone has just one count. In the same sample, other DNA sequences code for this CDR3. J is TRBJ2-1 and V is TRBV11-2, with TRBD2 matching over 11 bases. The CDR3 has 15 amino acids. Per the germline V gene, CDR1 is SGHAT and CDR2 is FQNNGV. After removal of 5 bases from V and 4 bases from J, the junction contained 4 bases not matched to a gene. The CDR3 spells CASSRLAGKYNEQFF. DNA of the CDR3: TGTGCCAGCAGCAGACTAGCGGGAAAGTACAATGAGCAGTTCTTC.

Here the CDR3 reads CASSVRTANTGELFF. The CDR3 bases are TGCGCCAGCAGCGTGAGGACAGCGAACACCGGGGAGCTGTTTTTT. The chain combines TRBV5-1 with TRBJ2-2, with D possibly matching TRBD1 (6 bases). There are 15 residues in the CDR3. With 4 bases removed from V and 0 bases from J, the gap between germline ends came to 10 bases. Per the germline V gene, CDR1 is SGHRS and CDR2 is YFSETQ.

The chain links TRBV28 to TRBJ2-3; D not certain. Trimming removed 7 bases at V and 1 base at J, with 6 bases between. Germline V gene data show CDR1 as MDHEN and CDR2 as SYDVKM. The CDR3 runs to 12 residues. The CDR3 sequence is CASKLGTDTQYF. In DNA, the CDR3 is TGTGCCAGCAAGTTAGGCACAGATACGCAGTATTTT.

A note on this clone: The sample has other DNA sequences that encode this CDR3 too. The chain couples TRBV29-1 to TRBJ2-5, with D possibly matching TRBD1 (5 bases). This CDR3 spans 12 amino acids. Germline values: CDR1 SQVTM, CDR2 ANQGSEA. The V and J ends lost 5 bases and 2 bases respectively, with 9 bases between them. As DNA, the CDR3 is TGCAGCGTTCAAACAGGTCAAGAGACCCAGTACTTC. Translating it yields CSVQTGQETQYF.

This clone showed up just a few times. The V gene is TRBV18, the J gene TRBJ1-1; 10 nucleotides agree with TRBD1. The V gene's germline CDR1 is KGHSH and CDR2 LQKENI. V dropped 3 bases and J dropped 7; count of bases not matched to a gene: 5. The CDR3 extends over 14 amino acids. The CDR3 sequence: CASSPTGGGSEAFF. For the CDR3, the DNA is TGTGCCAGCTCACCGACAGGGGGCGGAAGTGAAGCTTTCTTT.

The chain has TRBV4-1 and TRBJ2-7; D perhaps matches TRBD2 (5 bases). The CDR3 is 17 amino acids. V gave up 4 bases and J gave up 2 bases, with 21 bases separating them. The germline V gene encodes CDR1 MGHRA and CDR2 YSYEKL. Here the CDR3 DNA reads TGCGCCAGCAGCCCAAGAGTTGTGAGGGATACCACCTACGAGCAGTACTTC. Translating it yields CASSPRVVRDTTYEQYF.

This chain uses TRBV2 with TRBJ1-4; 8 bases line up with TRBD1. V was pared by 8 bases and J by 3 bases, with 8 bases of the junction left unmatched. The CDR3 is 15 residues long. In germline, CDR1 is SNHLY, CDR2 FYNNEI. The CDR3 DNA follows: TGTGCCAGCCGCGACAGGGGCATGGCTAATGAAAAACTGTTTTTT. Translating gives CASRDRGMANEKLFF.

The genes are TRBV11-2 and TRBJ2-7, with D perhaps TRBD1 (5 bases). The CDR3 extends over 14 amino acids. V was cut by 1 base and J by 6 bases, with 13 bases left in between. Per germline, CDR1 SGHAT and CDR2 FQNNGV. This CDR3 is CASSLVGRVGEQYF. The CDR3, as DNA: TGTGCCAGCAGCTTAGTGGGCAGGGTGGGCGAGCAGTACTTC.

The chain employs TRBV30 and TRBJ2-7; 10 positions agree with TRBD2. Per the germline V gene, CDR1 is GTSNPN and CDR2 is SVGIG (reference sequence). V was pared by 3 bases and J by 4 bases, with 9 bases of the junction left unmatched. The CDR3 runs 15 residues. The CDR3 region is CAWRLAGKGRYEQYF. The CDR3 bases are TGTGCCTGGAGACTAGCGGGAAAGGGGCGGTACGAGCAGTACTTC.

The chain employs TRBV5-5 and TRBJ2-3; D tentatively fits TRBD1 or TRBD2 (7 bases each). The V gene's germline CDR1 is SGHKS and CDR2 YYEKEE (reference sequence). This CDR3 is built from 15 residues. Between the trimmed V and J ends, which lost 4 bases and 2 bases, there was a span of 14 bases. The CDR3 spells CASSPQGGNTDTQYF. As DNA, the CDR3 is TGTGCCAGCAGCCCCCAGGGGGGGAACACAGATACGCAGTATTTT. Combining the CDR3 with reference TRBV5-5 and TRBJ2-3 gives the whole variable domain DAGVTQSPTHLIKTRGQQVTLRCSPISGHKSVSWYQQVLGQGPQFIFQYYEKEERGRGNFPDRFSARQFPNYSSELNVNALLLGDSALYLCASSPQGGNTDTQYFGPGTRLTVL.

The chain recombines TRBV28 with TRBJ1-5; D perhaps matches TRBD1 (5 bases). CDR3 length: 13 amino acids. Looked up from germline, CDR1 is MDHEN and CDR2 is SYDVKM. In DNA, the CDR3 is TGTGCGGCGGGGGGGAGGTTCGATCAGCCCCAGCATTTT. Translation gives CAAGGRFDQPQHF.

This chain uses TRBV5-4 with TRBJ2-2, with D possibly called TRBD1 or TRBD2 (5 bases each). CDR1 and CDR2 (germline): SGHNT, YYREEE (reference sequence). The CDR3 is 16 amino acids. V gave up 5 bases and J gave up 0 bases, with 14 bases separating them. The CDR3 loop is CASSPTGTANTGELFF. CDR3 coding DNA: TGTGCCAGCAGTCCCACCGGGACGGCGAACACCGGGGAGCTGTTTTTT.

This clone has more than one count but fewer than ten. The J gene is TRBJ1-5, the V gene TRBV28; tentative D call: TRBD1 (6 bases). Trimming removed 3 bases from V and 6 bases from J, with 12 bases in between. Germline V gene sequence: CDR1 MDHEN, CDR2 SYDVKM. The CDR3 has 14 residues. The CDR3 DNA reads TGTGCCAGCAGTTTCTCCGACAGGCGTCAGCCCCAGCATTTT. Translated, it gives CASSFSDRRQPQHF.